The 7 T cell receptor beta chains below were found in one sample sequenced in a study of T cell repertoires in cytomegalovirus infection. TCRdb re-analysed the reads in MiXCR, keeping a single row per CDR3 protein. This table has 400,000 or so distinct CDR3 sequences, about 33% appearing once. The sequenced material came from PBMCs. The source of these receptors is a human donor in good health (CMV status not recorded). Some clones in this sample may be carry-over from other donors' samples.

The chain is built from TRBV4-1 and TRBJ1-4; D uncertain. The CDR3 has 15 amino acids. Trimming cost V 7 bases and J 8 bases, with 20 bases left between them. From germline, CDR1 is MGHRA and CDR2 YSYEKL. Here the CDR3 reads CASNRRPNGREKLFF. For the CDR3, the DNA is TGCGCCAGCAATCGGAGGCCTAACGGGAGGGAAAAACTGTTTTTT.

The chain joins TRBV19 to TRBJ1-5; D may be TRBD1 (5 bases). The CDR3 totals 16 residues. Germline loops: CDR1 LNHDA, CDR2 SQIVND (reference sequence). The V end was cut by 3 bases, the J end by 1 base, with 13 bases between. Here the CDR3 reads CASSMQLGGSNQPQHF. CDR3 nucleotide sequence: TGTGCCAGTAGTATGCAACTCGGGGGGAGCAATCAGCCCCAGCATTTT. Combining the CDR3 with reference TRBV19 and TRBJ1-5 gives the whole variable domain DGGITQSPKYLFRKEGQNVTLSCEQNLNHDAMYWYRQDPGQGLRLIYYSQIVNDFQKGDIAEGYSVSREKKESFPLTVTSAQKNPTAFYLCASSMQLGGSNQPQHFGDGTRLSIL.

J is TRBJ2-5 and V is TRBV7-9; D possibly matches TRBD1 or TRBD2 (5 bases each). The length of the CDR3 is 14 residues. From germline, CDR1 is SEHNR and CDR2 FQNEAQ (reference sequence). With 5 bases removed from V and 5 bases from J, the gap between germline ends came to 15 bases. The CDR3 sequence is CASSNRGTKETQYF. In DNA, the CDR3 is TGTGCCAGCAGCAACCGTGGGACGAAGGAGACCCAGTACTTC.

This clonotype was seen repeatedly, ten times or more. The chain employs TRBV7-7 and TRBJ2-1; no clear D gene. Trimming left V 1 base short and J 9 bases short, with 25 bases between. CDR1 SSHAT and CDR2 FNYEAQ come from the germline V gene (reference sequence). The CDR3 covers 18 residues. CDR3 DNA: TGTGCCAGCAGCTTAGTCAATATTCGGTATGCGCCCGAAGTTGAGCAGTTCTTC. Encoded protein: CASSLVNIRYAPEVEQFF.

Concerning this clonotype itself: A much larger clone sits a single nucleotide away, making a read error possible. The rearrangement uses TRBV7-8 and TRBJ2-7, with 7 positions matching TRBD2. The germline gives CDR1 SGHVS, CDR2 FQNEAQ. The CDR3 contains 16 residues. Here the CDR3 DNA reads TGTGCCAGCAGGTTAGCGGGTACCCCGCGAGGGTACGAGCAGTACTTC. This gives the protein CASRLAGTPRGYEQYF.

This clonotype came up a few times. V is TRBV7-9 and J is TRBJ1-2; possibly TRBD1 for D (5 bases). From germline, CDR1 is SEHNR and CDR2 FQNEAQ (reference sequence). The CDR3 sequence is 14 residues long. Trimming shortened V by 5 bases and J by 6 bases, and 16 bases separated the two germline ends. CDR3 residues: CASSDSAGHHGYTF. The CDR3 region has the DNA TGTGCCAGCAGCGACAGTGCAGGACACCATGGCTACACCTTC.

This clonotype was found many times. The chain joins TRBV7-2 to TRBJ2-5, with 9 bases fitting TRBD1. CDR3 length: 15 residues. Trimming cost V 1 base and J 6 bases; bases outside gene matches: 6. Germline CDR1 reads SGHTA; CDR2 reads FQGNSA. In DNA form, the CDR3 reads TGTGCCAGCAGCTTAGGGGGACAGGGTCTGAAGACCCAGTACTTC. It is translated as CASSLGGQGLKTQYF. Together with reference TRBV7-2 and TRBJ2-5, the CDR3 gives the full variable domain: GAGVSQSPSNKVTEKGKDVELRCDPISGHTALYWYRQSLGQGLEFLIYFQGNSAPDKSGLPSDRFSAERTGGSVSTLTIQRTQQEDSAVYLCASSLGGQGLKTQYFGPGTRLLVL.